A selection of T cell receptor beta chains follows, all from one sample in a study of CD8+ T cells in alopecia areata. The table came from immunoSEQ multiplex PCR; TCRdb's copy has only in-frame clones and leaves some out. The sample yields 120,000 or so clones, approximately 60% seen once. Input material: CD4+ T cells sorted from blood. The receptors originated from a human donor in good health. Both conserved end residues are trimmed from each CDR3. A D gene is named only where the DNA matches it firmly.

.	TRBJ1-1	TRBV29-1	SVVIGQNTEAF
.	TRBJ2-7	TRBV6-1	ASSINLGEQY
.	TRBJ2-5	TRBV30	AWTGALGQTQY
TRBD1	TRBJ1-2	TRBV29-1	SVARGDYGYT
.	TRBJ2-1	TRBV30	ACTDANPHEQF
TRBD1	TRBJ2-1	TRBV9	ASSARGQLGYNEQF
.	TRBJ2-2	TRBV6-4	ASSKEGIGELF
TRBD1	TRBJ2-3	TRBV29-1	SAGQGAILDTQY
.	TRBJ2-7	TRBV11-2	ASSLQRVADEQY
.	TRBJ2-7	TRBV2	ASSGSYEQY
TRBD1	TRBJ1-2	TRBV7-9	ASSPRGHYGYT
TRBD2	TRBJ2-2	TRBV5-3	ARSRGLDQNTGELF
TRBD1	TRBJ1-1	TRBV29-1	SVDRGRNTEAF
.	TRBJ1-4	TRBV4-1	ASSQVVQLNEKLF
.	TRBJ2-7	TRBV29-1	SVGFGGGEQY
TRBD1	TRBJ1-5	TRBV30	AWNSGGGRQPQH
.	TRBJ2-4	TRBV4-1	ASSQSGGSDIQY
TRBD1	TRBJ1-2	TRBV27	ASSFTMTGANYGYT
.	TRBJ2-3	TRBV5-4	ASSSPGLGGDTQY
TRBD1	TRBJ1-1	TRBV15	ATSRGGGFDTEAF
TRBD2	TRBJ2-5	TRBV29-1	SVRLAGTSQETQY
.	TRBJ2-5	TRBV30	AWSGQPNMQTQY
TRBD1	TRBJ2-7	TRBV6-1	ASSRIQGENYEQY
.	TRBJ1-5	TRBV7-7	ASSGTPLRSNQPQH
TRBD1	TRBJ2-7	TRBV5-4	ASSLGTGGYEQY
TRBD1	TRBJ1-5	TRBV28	ASSSPGTGVRPQH
.	TRBJ2-1	TRBV27	ASSSDGPSGYNEQF
TRBD1	TRBJ1-4	TRBV4-1	ASSPLDRGQNNEKLF
.	TRBJ1-5	TRBV5-1	ASSLGNTGQPQH
.	TRBJ1-4	TRBV2	ASMGRGKLF
TRBD1	TRBJ1-2	TRBV5-4	ASSSGQERGYT
TRBD1	TRBJ2-7	TRBV18	ASSPDRAYEQY
.	TRBJ2-4	TRBV7-8	ASSLRAVIAKNIQY
.	TRBJ1-5	TRBV4-1	ASSHVGRGNQPQH
TRBD1	TRBJ2-5	TRBV27	ASSGLPTGARRETQY
.	TRBJ2-3	TRBV30	AWSVGPTDTQY